This T cell receptor beta chain emerged from a study of shared clonotypes between healthy human individuals. Deletions cut 4 bases from V and 6 bases from J, with 13 bases between. The germline gives CDR1 LNHNV, CDR2 YYDKDF (reference sequence). This CDR3 has 14 residues. Libraries were prepared by immunoSEQ multiplex PCR; TCRdb keeps only in-frame clonotypes and omits some of them. The sample gives approximately 720,000 clones, about 90% of which show up once; 24% is in the top ten. The naive CD8 population came from CD45RO-negative cells selected for CCR7, without terminally differentiated effector memory CD45RA+ cells.

The sample was naive CD8+ T cells sorted from blood. The rearrangement links TRBV15 to TRBJ2-1; D is possibly TRBD1 (6 bases). This sequence was found in a man aged 25 to 40 in good health. CDR3 bases: TGTGCCACCAGCACTGGGACAAATGGCAATGAGCAGTTCTTC. Protein product: CATSTGTNGNEQFF.